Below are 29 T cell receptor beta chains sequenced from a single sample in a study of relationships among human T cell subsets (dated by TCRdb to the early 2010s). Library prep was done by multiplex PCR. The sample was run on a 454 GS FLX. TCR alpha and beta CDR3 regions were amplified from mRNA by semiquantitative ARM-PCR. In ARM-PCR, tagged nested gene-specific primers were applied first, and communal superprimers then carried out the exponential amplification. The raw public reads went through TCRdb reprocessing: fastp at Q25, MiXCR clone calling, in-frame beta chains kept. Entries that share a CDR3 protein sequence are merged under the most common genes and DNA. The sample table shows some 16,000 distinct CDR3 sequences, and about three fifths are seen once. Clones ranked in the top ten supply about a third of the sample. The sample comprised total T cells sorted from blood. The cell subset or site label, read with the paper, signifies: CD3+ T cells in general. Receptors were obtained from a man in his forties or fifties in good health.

The CDR3 here is CASSRPGSSYNEQFF. For the CDR3, the DNA is TGCGCCAGCAGCCGGCCGGGGAGCTCCTACAATGAGCAGTTCTTC. The chain uses TRBV4-1 and TRBJ2-1, with D perhaps matching TRBD2 (5 bases). Deletions cut 4 bases from V and 0 bases from J, with 10 bases between. The CDR3 consists of 15 residues. CDR1 is MGHRA and CDR2 is YSYEKL in the germline V gene.

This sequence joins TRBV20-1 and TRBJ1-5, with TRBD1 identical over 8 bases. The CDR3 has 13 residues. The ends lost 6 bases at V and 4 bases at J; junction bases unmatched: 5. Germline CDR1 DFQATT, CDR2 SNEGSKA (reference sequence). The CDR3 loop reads CSASQGANQPQHF. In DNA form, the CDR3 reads TGCAGTGCCTCTCAGGGGGCAAATCAGCCCCAGCATTTT.

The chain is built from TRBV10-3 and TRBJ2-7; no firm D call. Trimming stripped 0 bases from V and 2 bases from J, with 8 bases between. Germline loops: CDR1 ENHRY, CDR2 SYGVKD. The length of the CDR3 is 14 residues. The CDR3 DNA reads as TGTGCCATCAGTGAGTCAGCAGGTACCTACGAGCAGTACTTC. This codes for CAISESAGTYEQYF.

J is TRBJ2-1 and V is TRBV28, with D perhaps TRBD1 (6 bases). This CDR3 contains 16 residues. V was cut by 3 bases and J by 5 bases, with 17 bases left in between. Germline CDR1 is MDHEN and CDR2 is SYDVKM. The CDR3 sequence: CASSFTGTLIHNEQFF. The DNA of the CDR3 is TGTGCCAGCAGTTTTACCGGGACACTCATTCACAATGAGCAGTTCTTC.

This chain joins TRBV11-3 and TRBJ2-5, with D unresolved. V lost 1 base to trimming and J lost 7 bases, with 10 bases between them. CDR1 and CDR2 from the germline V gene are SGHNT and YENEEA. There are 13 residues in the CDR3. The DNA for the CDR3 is TGTGCCAGCAGCTTAGGGCTCACGGGGACCCAGTACTTC. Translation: CASSLGLTGTQYF.

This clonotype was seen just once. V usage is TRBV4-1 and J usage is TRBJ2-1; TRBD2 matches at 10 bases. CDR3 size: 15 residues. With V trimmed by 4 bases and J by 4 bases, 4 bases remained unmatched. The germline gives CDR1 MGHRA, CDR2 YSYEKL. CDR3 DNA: TGCGCCAGCAGCCTCACTAGCGGGGTTTACAATGAGCAGTTCTTC. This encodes CASSLTSGVYNEQFF.

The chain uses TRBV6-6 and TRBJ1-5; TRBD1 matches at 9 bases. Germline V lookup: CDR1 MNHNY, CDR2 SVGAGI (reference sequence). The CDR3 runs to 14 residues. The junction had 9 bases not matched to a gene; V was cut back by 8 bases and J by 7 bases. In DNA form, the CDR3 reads TGTGCCAGCGGTCCCCGGACAGGGGTCCAGCCCCAGCATTTT. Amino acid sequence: CASGPRTGVQPQHF.

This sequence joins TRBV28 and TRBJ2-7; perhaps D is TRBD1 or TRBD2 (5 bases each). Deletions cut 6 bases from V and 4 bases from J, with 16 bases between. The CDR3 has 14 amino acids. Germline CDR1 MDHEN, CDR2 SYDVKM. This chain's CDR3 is CASRTPWDGYEQYF. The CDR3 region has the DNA TGTGCCAGCAGGACCCCATGGGACGGGTACGAGCAGTACTTC.

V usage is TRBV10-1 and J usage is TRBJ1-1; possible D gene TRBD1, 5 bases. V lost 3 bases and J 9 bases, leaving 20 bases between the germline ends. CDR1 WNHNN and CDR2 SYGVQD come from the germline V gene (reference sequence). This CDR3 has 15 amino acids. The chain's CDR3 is CASSDSEGTDSQAFF. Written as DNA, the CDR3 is TGCGCCAGCAGTGACTCAGAGGGAACCGACAGCCAAGCTTTCTTT.

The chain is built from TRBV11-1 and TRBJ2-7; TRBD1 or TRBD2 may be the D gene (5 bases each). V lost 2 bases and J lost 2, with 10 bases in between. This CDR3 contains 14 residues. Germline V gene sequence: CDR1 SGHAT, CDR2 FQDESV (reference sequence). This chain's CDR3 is CASSLRDGAYEQYF. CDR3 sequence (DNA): TGTGCCAGCAGCTTACGGGACGGAGCCTACGAGCAGTACTTC. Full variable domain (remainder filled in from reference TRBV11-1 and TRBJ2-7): EAEVAQSPRYKITEKSQAVAFWCDPISGHATLYWYRQILGQGPELLVQFQDESVVDDSQLPKDRFSAERLKGVDSTLKIQPAELGDSAMYLCASSLRDGAYEQYFGPGTRLTVT.

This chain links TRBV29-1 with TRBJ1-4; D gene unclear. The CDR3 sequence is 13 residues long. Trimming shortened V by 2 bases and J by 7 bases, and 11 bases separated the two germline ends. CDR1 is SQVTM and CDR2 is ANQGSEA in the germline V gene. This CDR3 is CSVEPVEAEKLFF. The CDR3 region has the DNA TGCAGCGTTGAACCGGTCGAAGCTGAAAAACTGTTTTTT.

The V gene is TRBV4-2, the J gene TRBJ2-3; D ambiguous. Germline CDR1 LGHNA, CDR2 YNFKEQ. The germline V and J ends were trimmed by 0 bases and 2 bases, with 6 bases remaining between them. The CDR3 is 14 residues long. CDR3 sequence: CASSQDPNTDTQYF. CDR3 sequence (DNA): TGTGCCAGCAGCCAAGATCCCAACACAGATACGCAGTATTTT.

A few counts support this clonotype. The CDR3 sequence: CASSLDGFPSYNEQFF. As DNA, the CDR3 is TGTGCCAGCAGCTTAGACGGGTTCCCATCCTACAATGAGCAGTTCTTC. The chain is built from TRBV7-8 and TRBJ2-1; D is uncertain. This CDR3 has 16 residues. Germline V gene sequence: CDR1 SGHVS, CDR2 FQNEAQ. Between the trimmed V and J ends, which lost 1 base and 1 base, there was a span of 11 bases.

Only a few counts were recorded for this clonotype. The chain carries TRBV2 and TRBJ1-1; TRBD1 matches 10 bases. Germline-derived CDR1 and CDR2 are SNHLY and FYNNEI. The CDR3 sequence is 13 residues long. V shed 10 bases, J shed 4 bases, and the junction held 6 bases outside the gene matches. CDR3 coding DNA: TGTGCCACCACGGGGGACAGGGGCACTGAAGCTTTCTTT. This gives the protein CATTGDRGTEAFF. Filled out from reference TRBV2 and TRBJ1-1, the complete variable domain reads EPEVTQTPSHQVTQMGQEVILRCVPISNHLYFYWYRQILGQKVEFLVSFYNNEISEKSEIFDDQFSVERPDGSNFTLKIRSTKLEDSAMYFCATTGDRGTEAFFGQGTRLTVV.

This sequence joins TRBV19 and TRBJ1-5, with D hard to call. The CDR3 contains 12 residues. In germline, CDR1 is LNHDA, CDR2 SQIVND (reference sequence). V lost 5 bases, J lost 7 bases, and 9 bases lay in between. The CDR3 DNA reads TGTGCCAGTAGTCGCCCCCTCCAGCCCCAGCATTTT. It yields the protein CASSRPLQPQHF.

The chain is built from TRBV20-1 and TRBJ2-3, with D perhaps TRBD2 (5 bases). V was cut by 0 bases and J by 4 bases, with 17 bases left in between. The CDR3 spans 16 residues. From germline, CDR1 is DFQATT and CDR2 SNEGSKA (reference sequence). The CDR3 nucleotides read TGCAGTGCTAGAGATCGGAGCACACCCGGGGCAGATACGCAGTATTTT. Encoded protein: CSARDRSTPGADTQYF.

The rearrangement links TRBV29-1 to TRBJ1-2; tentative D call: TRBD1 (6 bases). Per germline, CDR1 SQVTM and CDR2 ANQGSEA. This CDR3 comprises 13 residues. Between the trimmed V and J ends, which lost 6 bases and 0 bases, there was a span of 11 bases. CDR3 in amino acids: CSVLEGANYGYTF. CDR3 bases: TGCAGCGTCCTGGAGGGGGCTAACTATGGCTACACCTTC.

The CDR3 is CASSPHWEQYF. The DNA for the CDR3 is TGTGCCAGCAGCCCCCATTGGGAGCAGTACTTC. This chain joins TRBV12-3 or TRBV12-4 and TRBJ2-7; D gene unclear. Trimming took 6 bases from V and 7 from J, leaving 10 bases between them. The CDR3 runs 11 residues.

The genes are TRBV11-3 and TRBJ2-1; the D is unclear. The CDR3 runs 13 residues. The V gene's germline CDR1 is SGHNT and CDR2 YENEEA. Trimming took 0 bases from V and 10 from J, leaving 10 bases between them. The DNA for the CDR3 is TGTGCCAGCAGCTTAGATCGAAACGGAGAGCAGTTCTTC. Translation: CASSLDRNGEQFF. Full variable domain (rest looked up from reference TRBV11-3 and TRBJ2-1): EAGVVQSPRYKIIEKKQPVAFWCNPISGHNTLYWYLQNLGQGPELLIRYENEEAVDDSQLPKDRFSAERLKGVDSTLKIQPAELGDSAVYLCASSLDRNGEQFFGPGTRLTVL.

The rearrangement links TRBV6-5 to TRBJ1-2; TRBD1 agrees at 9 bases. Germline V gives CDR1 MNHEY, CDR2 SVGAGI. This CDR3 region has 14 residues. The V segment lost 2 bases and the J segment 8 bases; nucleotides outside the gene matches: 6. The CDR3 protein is CASSYGQGSRGYTF. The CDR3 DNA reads TGTGCCAGCAGTTACGGACAGGGGTCTCGCGGCTACACCTTC.

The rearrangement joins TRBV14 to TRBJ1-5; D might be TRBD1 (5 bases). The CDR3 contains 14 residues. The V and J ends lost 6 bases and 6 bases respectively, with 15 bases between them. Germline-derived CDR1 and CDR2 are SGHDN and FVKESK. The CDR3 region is CASSLSRGVQPQHF. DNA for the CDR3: TGTGCCAGCAGTCTTTCGCGAGGGGTTCAGCCCCAGCATTTT.

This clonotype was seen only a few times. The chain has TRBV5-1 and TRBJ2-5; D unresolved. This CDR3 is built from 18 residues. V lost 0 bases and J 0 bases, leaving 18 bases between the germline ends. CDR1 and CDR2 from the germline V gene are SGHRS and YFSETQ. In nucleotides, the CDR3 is TGCGCCAGCAGCTTGGGGTTTGGGATCGGGCAGTACCAAGAGACCCAGTACTTC. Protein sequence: CASSLGFGIGQYQETQYF.

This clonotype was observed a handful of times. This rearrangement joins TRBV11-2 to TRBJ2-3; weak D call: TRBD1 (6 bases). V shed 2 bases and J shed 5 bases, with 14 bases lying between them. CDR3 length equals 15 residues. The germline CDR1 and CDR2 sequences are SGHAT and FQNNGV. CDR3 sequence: CASSLSYGTLDTQYF. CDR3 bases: TGTGCCAGCAGCTTATCCTACGGGACACTAGATACGCAGTATTTT.

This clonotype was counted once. The CDR3 DNA is TGTGCCAGCAGCCAACCGTGGGACAGGGGCCGAGCTTTCTTT. It translates to CASSQPWDRGRAFF. The chain has TRBV7-9 and TRBJ1-1; 10 bases are a match to TRBD1. The CDR3 has 14 residues. J lost 10 bases, V lost 5 bases, and 10 bases had no gene match. Germline V gene lookup returns CDR1 SEHNR and CDR2 FQNEAQ (reference sequence).

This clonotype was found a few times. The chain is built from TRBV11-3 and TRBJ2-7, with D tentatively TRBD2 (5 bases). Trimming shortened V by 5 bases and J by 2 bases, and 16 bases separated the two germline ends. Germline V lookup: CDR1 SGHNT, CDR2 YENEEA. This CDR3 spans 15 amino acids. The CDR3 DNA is TGTGCCAGCAGCCAGTGCCAGCGGAGGCCCTACGAGCAGTACTTC. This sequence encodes CASSQCQRRPYEQYF.

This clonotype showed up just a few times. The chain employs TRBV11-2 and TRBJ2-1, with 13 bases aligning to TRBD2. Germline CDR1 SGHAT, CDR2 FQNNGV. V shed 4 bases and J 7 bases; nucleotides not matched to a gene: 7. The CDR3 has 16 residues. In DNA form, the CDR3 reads TGTGCCAGCAGCTCGCTACTAGCGGGAGGGCGGAATGAGCAGTTCTTC. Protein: CASSSLLAGGRNEQFF.

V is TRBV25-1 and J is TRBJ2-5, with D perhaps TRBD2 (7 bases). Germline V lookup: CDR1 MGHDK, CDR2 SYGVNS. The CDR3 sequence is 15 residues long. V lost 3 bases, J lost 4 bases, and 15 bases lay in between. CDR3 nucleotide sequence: TGTGCCAGCAGTGATGGGCGTGCGGGGGCAGAGACCCAGTACTTC. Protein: CASSDGRAGAETQYF.

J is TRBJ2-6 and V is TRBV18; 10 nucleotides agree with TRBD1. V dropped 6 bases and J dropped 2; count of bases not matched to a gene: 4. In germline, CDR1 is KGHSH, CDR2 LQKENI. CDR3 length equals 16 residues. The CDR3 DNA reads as TGTGCCAGCTCCCAGGGGACAGGGGCTGGGGCCAACGTCCTGACTTTC. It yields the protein CASSQGTGAGANVLTF. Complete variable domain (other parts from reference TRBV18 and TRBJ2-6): NAGVMQNPRHLVRRRGQEARLRCSPMKGHSHVYWYRQLPEEGLKFMVYLQKENIIDESGMPKERFSAEFPKEGPSILRIQQVVRGDSAAYFCASSQGTGAGANVLTFGAGSRLTVL.

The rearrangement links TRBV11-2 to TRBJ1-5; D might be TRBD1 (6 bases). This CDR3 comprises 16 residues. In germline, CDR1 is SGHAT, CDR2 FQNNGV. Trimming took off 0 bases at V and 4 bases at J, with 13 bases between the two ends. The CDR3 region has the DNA TGTGCCAGCAGCTTAGACCAGGACAGAAAGAATCAGCCCCAGCATTTT. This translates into CASSLDQDRKNQPQHF.